This section outlines one T cell receptor (beta chain) sequence together with its context. Its antigen is not identified. PCR involved 60 Vbeta and 13 Jbeta primers. Sequencing was performed with immunoSEQ multiplex PCR; in TCRdb, only in-frame clones are kept and a portion is missing. The table counts approximately 110,000 clones; about 2.7% lies in the top ten. The data derive from a study of cytomegalovirus exposure and HLA in healthy donors. Findings and limits, study-wide: The authors later found TCR association rates varying by HLA locus, with DRB1 most and HLA-C fewest.

The CDR3 loop spans 14 amino acids. Germline V gene sequence: CDR1 GTSNPN, CDR2 SVGIG (reference sequence). Trimming pared 3 bases from V and 4 bases from J, leaving 15 bases between. The sequenced sample consisted of PBMCs. The origin of this receptor is a man aged 30-40 years in good health and CMV-seronegative. The chain recombines TRBV30 with TRBJ2-5; D remains ambiguous. CDR3 DNA sequence: TGTGCCTGGAGCGCCCATCCTAGTGGAGAGACCCAGTACTTC. Its protein product is CAWSAHPSGETQYF.